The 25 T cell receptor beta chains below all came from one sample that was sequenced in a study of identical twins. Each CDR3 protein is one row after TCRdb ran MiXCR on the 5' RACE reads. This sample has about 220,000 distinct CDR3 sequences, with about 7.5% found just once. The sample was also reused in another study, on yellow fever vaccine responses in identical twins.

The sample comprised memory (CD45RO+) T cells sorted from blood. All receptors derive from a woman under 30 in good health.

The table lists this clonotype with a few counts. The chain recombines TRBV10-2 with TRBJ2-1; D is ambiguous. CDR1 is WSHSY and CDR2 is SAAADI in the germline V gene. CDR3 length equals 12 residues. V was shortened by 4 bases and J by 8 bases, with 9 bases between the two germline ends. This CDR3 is CASSGADYEQFF. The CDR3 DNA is TGCGCCAGCAGTGGGGCAGACTATGAGCAGTTCTTC.

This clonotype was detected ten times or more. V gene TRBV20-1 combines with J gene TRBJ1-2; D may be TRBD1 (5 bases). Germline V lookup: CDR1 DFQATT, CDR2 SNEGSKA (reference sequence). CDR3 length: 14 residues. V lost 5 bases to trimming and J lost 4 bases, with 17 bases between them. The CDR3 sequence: CSADPGRYRYGYTF. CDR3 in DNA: TGCAGTGCTGATCCAGGGAGGTATCGCTATGGCTACACCTTC.

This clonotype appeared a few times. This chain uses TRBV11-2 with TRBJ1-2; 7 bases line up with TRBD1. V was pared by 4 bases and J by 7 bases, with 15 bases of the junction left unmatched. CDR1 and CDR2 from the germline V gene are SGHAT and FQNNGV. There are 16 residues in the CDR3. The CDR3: CASSSSLAGGLLGYTF. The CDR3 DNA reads TGTGCCAGCAGCTCCTCACTCGCAGGGGGTCTGCTTGGCTACACCTTC.

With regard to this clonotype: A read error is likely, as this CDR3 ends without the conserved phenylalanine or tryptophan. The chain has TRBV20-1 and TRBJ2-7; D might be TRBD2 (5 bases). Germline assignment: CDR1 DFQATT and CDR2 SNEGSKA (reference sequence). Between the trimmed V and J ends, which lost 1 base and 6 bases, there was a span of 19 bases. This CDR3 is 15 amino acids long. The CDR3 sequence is CSARGSAGGSREQYC. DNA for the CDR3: TGCAGTGCTAGAGGATCGGCCGGCGGGTCCCGCGAGCAGTACTGC.

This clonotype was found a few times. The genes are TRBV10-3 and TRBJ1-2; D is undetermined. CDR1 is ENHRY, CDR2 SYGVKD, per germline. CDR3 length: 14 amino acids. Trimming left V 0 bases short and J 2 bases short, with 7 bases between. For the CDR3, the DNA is TGTGCCATCAGTGAGTCGCCGGAGAACTATGGCTACACCTTC. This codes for CAISESPENYGYTF.

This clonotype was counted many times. The CDR3 DNA reads as TGTGCCAGCAGCCGCGTTTTAGTTGCGAAACTGTTTTTT. Translated, it gives CASSRVLVAKLFF. The chain combines TRBV7-2 with TRBJ1-4; unclear D gene. The germline V and J ends were trimmed by 5 bases and 11 bases, with 15 bases remaining between them. The CDR3 sequence is 13 residues long. Germline V gives CDR1 SGHTA, CDR2 FQGNSA.

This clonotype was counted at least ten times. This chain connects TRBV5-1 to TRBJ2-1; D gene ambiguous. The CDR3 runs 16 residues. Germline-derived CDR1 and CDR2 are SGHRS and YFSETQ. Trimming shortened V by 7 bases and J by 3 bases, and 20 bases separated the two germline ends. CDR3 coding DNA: TGCGCCAGCTCTTCGGCTCGGAATAAATTCTACAATGAGCAGTTCTTC. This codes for CASSSARNKFYNEQFF.

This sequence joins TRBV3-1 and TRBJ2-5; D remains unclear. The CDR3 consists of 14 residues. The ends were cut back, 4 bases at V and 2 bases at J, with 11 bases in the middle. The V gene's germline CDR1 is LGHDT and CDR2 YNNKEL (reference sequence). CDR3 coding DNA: TGTGCCAGCAGCCCGACGGATCTTCAAGAGACCCAGTACTTC. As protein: CASSPTDLQETQYF.

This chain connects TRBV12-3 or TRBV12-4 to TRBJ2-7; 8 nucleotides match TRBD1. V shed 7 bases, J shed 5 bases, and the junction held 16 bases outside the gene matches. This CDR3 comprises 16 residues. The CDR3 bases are TGTGCCAGCAACCACGATAGACAGGGGTTCTTCCACGAGCAGTACTTC. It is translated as CASNHDRQGFFHEQYF.

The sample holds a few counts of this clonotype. The CDR3 is CASSFVGDTGELFF. The CDR3 nucleotides are TGTGCCAGCAGTTTCGTAGGGGACACCGGGGAGCTGTTTTTT. The rearrangement joins TRBV2 to TRBJ2-2; TRBD1 might be the D (5 bases). Trimming cost V 5 bases and J 3 bases, with 10 bases left between them. From germline, CDR1 is SNHLY and CDR2 FYNNEI. The length of the CDR3 is 14 residues.

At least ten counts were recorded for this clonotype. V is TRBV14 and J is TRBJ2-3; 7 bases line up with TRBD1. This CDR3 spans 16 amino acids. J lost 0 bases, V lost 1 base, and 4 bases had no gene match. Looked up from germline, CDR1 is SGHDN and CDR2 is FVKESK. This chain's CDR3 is CASSQATGLSTDTQYF. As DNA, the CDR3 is TGTGCCAGCAGCCAAGCGACAGGGCTGAGCACAGATACGCAGTATTTT.

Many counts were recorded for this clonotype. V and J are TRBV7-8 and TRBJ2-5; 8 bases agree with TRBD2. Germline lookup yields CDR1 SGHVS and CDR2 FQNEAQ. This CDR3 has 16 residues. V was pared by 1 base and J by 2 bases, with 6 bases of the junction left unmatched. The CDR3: CASSLDLAGSQETQYF. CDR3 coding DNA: TGTGCCAGCAGCTTAGACCTAGCGGGCTCGCAAGAGACCCAGTACTTC.

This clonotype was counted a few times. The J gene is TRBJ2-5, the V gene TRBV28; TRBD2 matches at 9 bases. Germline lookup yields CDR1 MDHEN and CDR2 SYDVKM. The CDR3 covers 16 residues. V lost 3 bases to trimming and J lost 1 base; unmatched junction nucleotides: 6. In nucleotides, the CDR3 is TGTGCCAGCAGTTTTGGGGCTAGCGGGGTCCAAGAGACCCAGTACTTC. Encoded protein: CASSFGASGVQETQYF.

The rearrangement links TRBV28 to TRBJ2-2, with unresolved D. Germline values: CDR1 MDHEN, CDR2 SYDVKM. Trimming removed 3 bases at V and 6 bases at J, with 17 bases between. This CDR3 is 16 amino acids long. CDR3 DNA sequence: TGTGCCAGCAGTTTCCAGGCGACCGTTCTACCCGGGGAGCTGTTTTTT. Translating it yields CASSFQATVLPGELFF.

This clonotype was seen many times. The CDR3 DNA sequence: TGTGCCAGCAGCCAAGATTTAGCGGTACGGCAAGAGACCCAGTACTTC. Translation: CASSQDLAVRQETQYF. The chain uses TRBV3-1 and TRBJ2-5; TRBD2 is a possible D gene (6 bases). This CDR3 region has 16 residues. V shed 0 bases and J shed 2 bases, with 13 bases lying between them. Germline V gene data show CDR1 as LGHDT and CDR2 as YNNKEL (reference sequence).

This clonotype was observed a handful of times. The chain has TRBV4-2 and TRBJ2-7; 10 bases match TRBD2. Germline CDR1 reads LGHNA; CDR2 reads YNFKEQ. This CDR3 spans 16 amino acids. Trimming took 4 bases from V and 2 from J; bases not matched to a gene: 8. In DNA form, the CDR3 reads TGTGCCAGCAGCCGAGAGGGGACTAGCGCAACCTACGAGCAGTACTTC. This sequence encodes CASSREGTSATYEQYF.

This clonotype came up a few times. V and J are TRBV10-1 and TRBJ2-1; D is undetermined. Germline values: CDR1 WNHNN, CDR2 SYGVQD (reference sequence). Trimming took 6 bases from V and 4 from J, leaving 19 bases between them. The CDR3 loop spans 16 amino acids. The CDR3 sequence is CASRWTPTLDYNEQFF. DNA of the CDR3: TGCGCCAGCAGATGGACGCCCACTCTGGATTACAATGAGCAGTTCTTC.

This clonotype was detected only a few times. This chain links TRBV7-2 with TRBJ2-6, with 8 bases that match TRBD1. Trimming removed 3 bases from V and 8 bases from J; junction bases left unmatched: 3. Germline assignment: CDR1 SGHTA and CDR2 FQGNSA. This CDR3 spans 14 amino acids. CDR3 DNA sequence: TGTGCCAGCAGCTTTGGACAGGGTACCAACGTCCTGACTTTC. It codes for CASSFGQGTNVLTF. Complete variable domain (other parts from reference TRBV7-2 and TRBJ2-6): GAGVSQSPSNKVTEKGKDVELRCDPISGHTALYWYRQSLGQGLEFLIYFQGNSAPDKSGLPSDRFSAERTGGSVSTLTIQRTQQEDSAVYLCASSFGQGTNVLTFGAGSRLTVL.

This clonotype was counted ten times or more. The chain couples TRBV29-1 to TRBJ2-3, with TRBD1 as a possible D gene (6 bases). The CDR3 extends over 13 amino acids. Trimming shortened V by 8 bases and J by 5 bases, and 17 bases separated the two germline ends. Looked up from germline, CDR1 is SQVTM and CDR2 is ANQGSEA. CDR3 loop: CSHRRGSGDTQYF. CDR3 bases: TGCAGCCACCGAAGGGGGTCGGGAGATACGCAGTATTTT.

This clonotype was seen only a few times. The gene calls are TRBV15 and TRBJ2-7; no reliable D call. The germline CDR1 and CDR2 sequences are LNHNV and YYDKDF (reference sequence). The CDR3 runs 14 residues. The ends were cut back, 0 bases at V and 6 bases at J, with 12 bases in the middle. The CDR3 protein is CATSRDRGKVEQYF. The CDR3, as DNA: TGTGCCACCAGCAGAGATCGTGGCAAGGTCGAGCAGTACTTC.

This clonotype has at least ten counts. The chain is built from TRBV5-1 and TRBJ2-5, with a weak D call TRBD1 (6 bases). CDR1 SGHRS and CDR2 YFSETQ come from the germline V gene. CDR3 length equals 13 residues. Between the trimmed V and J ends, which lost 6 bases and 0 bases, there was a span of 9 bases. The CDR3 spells CASKRDNQETQYF. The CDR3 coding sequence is TGCGCCAGCAAGAGGGACAACCAAGAGACCCAGTACTTC.

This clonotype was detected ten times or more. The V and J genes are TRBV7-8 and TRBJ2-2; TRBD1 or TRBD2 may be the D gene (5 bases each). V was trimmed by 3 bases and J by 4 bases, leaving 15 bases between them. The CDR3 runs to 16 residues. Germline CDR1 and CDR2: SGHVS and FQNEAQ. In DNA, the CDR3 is TGTGCCAGCAGCTTTTTAAGCGGTGGGGGCACCGGGGAGCTGTTTTTT. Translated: CASSFLSGGGTGELFF.

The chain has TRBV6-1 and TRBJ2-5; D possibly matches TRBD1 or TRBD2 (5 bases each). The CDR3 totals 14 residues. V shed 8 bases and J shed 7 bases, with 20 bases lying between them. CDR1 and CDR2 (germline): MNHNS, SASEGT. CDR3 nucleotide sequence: TGTGCCAGCTCTACCGGGACGGGCGTGGGGACCCAGTACTTC. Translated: CASSTGTGVGTQYF.

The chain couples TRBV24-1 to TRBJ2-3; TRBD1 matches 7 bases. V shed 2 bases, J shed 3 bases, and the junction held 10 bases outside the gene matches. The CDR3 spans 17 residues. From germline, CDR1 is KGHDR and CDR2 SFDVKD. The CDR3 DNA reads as TGTGCCACCAGTGATTCGTACCAGGGGGAAGAGACAGATACGCAGTATTTT. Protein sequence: CATSDSYQGEETDTQYF.

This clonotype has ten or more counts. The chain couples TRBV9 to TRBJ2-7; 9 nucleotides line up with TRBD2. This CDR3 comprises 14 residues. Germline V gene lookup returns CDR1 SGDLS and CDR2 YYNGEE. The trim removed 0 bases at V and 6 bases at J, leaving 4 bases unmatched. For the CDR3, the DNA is TGTGCCAGCAGCGTAGGAGGTAGCGGGGGCGAGCAGTACTTC. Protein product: CASSVGGSGGEQYF.